This TCR beta chain was documented in a study of cytomegalovirus exposure and HLA in healthy donors. Primers included in the PCR were 60 Vbeta and 13 Jbeta primers. TCRdb's table, derived via immunoSEQ multiplex PCR, lists solely in-frame clones and lacks some. This sample yields 100,000 or so clones, of which around four fifths are seen a single time; 8.6% belongs to the top ten. For this clone: The antigen remains undetermined.

Study results and caveats: Researchers catalogued about 160 TCR beta chains as cytomegalovirus-associated. Per a prior analysis, the majority of TCR beta V segments were productive roughly 87% or roughly 30% of the time. Compared with the roughly 700-donor mean, an Asian-associated ancestry cluster reportedly had fewer N-insertions, according to a later analysis.

V lost 1 base, J lost 5 bases, and 7 bases stayed unmatched. This CDR3 is 15 amino acids long. The germline gives CDR1 SEHNR, CDR2 FQNEAQ (reference sequence). The sample consisted of PBMCs. J is TRBJ1-2 and V is TRBV7-9; 7 nucleotides agree with TRBD1. This TCR was recovered from a middle-aged woman in good health and CMV-seropositive. This CDR3 is CASSLGDRDLYGYTF. In DNA, the CDR3 is TGTGCCAGCAGCTTAGGCGACAGGGATCTATATGGCTACACCTTC.